This TCR beta chain was captured by sequencing in a study of T-cell reconstitution after alpha-beta-depleted transplantation in children. Study results and limitations: Surviving thymic progenitors and recipient T cells were the source of high TCRbeta diversity at day 60 in some patients.

At least ten counts were recorded for this clonotype. Its antigen is still unknown. Preparation of the TCRbeta library involved a method that used unique molecular identifiers. A single record per CDR3 protein comes from TCRdb applying MiXCR to the PCR reads. The sample has about 20,000 distinct CDR3 sequences; 10% to 15% are singletons. The sequences come from PBMCs, mostly from graft donor cells, collected 60 days after TCRalphabeta/CD19-depleted stem cell transplant. The sequence derives from a female patient aged 2 to 10 who had a stem cell transplant for congenital amegakaryocytic thrombocytopenia, so the T cells may come from the graft donor.

CDR3 DNA: TGCGCCAGCAGCGGTGAACTAGCGGGAGGATTAGGCACAGATACGCAGTATTTT. Translation: CASSGELAGGLGTDTQYF. V and J are TRBV5-1 and TRBJ2-3; 12 nucleotides match TRBD2. Germline loops: CDR1 SGHRS, CDR2 YFSETQ. V dropped 4 bases and J dropped 1; count of bases not matched to a gene: 10. This CDR3 has 18 amino acids.